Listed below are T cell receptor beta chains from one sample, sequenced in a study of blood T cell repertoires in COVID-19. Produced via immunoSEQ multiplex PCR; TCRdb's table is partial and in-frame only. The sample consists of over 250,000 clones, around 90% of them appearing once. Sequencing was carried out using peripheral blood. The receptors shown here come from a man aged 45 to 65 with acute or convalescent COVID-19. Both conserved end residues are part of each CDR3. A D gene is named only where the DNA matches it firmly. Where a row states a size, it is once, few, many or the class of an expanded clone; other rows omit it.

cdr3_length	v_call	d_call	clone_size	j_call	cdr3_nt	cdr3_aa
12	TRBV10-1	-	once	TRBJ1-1	TGCGCCAGCAGGAATCAGGACACTGAAGCTTTCTTT	CASRNQDTEAFF
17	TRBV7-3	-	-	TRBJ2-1	TGTGCCAGCAGCTTAGCTCGGGGGGCCTACTCCTACAATGAGCAGTTCTTC	CASSLARGAYSYNEQFF
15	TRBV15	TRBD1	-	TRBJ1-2	TGTGCCACCAGCAGACAGACCGGGACAGGGGATGGCTACACCTTC	CATSRQTGTGDGYTF
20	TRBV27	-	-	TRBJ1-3	TGTGCCTGCCAGGGGAGGGTTAATTGTTTGACTCCTCCACCCGGAAACACCATATATTTT	CACQGRVNCLTPPPGNTIYF
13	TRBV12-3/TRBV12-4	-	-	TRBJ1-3	TGTGCCAGCAGTTTGGTGGGCGGAAACACCATATATTTT	CASSLVGGNTIYF
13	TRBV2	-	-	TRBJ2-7	TGTGCCAGCAGTAACGGGGGAACGGGGGAGCAGTACTTC	CASSNGGTGEQYF
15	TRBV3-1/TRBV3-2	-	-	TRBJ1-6	TGTGCCAGCAGCCAAGCGCAGGGGCTCGGTTCACCCCTCCACTTT	CASSQAQGLGSPLHF
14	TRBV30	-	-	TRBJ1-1	TGTGCCTGGAGGGAAAGGGGGGGGAACACTGAAGCTTTCTTT	CAWRERGGNTEAFF
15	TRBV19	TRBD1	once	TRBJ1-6	TGTGCCAGTAGTATAGAGGGGACAGGGGGTTCACCCCTCCACTTT	CASSIEGTGGSPLHF
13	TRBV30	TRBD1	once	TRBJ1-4	TGTGCCTCCACGGACAGGGGGAATGAAAAACTGTTTTTT	CASTDRGNEKLFF
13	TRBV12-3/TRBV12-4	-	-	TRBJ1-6	TGTGCCAGCAGTTTTGAATCCAGTTCACCCCTCCACTTT	CASSFESSSPLHF
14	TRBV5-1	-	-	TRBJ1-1	TGCGCCAGCAGCCCCCAGAAGGCTAGCGCTGAAGCTTTCTTT	CASSPQKASAEAFF
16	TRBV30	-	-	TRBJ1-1	TGTGCCTGGAGTGTACGAGGTCGCAGCTTGAACACTGAAGCTTTCTTT	CAWSVRGRSLNTEAFF
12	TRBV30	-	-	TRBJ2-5	TGTGCCTGGAGTCAGGGCCAAGAGACCCAGTACTTC	CAWSQGQETQYF